Listed here are 18 T cell receptor beta chains from one sample, sequenced in a study of identical twins. TCRdb analysed the 5' RACE reads with MiXCR anew, one entry per CDR3 protein. Found here are under 900,000 distinct CDR3 sequences, approximately 18% of them singletons; the top ten hold around 13%. These same data were also listed under a study on T cells expressing NK-cell markers.

Material for sequencing was PBMCs. The receptors originated from a woman aged 18-30 years in good health.

The chain joins TRBV6-1 to TRBJ2-7, with D hard to call. Trimming left V 4 bases short and J 6 bases short, with 13 bases between. Germline CDR1 MNHNS, CDR2 SASEGT. This CDR3 comprises 13 residues. CDR3 DNA: TGTGCCAGCAGTGTAGACTCCCTCGGCGAGCAGTACTTC. The encoded protein is CASSVDSLGEQYF.

CDR3: CASSLRGVYGANVLTF. The CDR3 DNA follows: TGTGCCAGCAGCCTCCGTGGGGTCTACGGGGCCAACGTCCTGACTTTC. The rearrangement joins TRBV12-3 or TRBV12-4 to TRBJ2-6; no clear D. V lost 6 bases to trimming and J lost 4 bases, with 16 bases between them. The CDR3 length is 16 residues.

The gene calls are TRBV20-1 and TRBJ2-4; 10 nucleotides match TRBD1. The CDR3 has 17 residues. CDR1 and CDR2 from the germline V gene are DFQATT and SNEGSKA (reference sequence). J lost 2 bases, V lost 3 bases, and 10 bases had no gene match. CDR3 nucleotides: TGCAGTGCTAGCACCGGGACAGGGGTGGGGTCCAAAAACATTCAGTACTTC. This gives the protein CSASTGTGVGSKNIQYF.

There are a few counts of this clonotype. The rearrangement joins TRBV12-3 or TRBV12-4 to TRBJ2-1; 11 bases are shared with TRBD2. This CDR3 contains 15 residues. Germline trimming cut 6 bases from V and 6 bases from J; bases unmatched to any gene: 7. CDR3 coding DNA: TGTGCCAGCAGCCAGACTAGCGGGATACTCAATGAGCAGTTCTTC. It yields the protein CASSQTSGILNEQFF.

There are many counts of this clonotype. J is TRBJ2-5 and V is TRBV29-1; the D call may be TRBD1 or TRBD2 (5 bases each). V gave up 6 bases and J gave up 2 bases, with 10 bases separating them. The germline V gene has CDR1 SQVTM and CDR2 ANQGSEA. There are 12 residues in the CDR3. The CDR3: CSVGDGQETQYF. CDR3 nucleotide sequence: TGCAGCGTGGGGGACGGACAAGAGACCCAGTACTTC.

This clonotype was recorded a few times. J is TRBJ1-1 and V is TRBV6-5; unclear D gene. The CDR3 has 11 residues. The V and J ends lost 8 bases and 6 bases respectively, with 10 bases between them. Germline V lookup: CDR1 MNHEY, CDR2 SVGAGI. CDR3: CASVTRAEAFF. CDR3 bases: TGTGCCAGCGTTACAAGGGCTGAAGCTTTCTTT.

The sample holds many counts of this clonotype. The chain has TRBV10-3 and TRBJ1-1; D uncertain. Trimming stripped 3 bases from V and 1 base from J, with 6 bases between. This CDR3 is built from 13 residues. Germline V gene sequence: CDR1 ENHRY, CDR2 SYGVKD. The DNA for the CDR3 is TGTGCCATCAGTGACTGGGGGAACACTGAAGCTTTCTTT. This sequence encodes CAISDWGNTEAFF.

This clonotype was counted at least ten times. The genes are TRBV20-1 and TRBJ2-3; TRBD2 matches 8 bases. V gave up 5 bases and J gave up 3 bases; unmatched junction bases: 10. Per germline, CDR1 DFQATT and CDR2 SNEGSKA (reference sequence). The CDR3 length is 15 residues. The CDR3, as DNA: TGCAGTGCTCCGCACGCGGGGGGCCAGACAGATACGCAGTATTTT. This sequence encodes CSAPHAGGQTDTQYF.

The gene calls are TRBV20-1 and TRBJ2-2; D may be TRBD1 (6 bases). The V gene lost 6 bases and the J gene lost 6 bases, with 14 bases spanning the gap. Germline loops: CDR1 DFQATT, CDR2 SNEGSKA (reference sequence). CDR3 length: 13 amino acids. For the CDR3, the DNA is TGCAGTGCCCGGGCCAGGGGCGCCGGGGAGCTGTTTTTT. This gives the protein CSARARGAGELFF.

This clonotype turned up a few times. The V gene is TRBV5-6, the J gene TRBJ2-7, with unresolved D. The germline V and J ends were trimmed by 1 base and 2 bases, with 19 bases remaining between them. Germline V lookup: CDR1 SGHDT, CDR2 YYEEEE. The CDR3 covers 17 residues. CDR3 coding DNA: TGTGCCAGCAGCTTGTTAGAGTGGCGGTCCTCCCCCTACGAGCAGTACTTC. It codes for CASSLLEWRSSPYEQYF. The full variable domain, its missing parts supplied by reference TRBV5-6 and TRBJ2-7, is DAGVTQSPTHLIKTRGQQVTLRCSPKSGHDTVSWYQQALGQGPQFIFQYYEEEERQRGNFPDRFSGHQFPNYSSELNVNALLLGDSALYLCASSLLEWRSSPYEQYFGPGTRLTVT.

This chain uses TRBV12-3 or TRBV12-4 with TRBJ2-5; D may be TRBD2 (5 bases). The germline V and J ends were trimmed by 5 bases and 0 bases, with 16 bases remaining between them. The CDR3 length is 16 residues. The CDR3 here is CASSKRPQADQETQYF. DNA for the CDR3: TGTGCCAGCAGTAAACGCCCCCAAGCGGACCAAGAGACCCAGTACTTC.

About this clonotype itself: Mismatch with germline at one junction end may stem from a read error. The chain links TRBV3-1 to TRBJ1-3; the D is unclear. This CDR3 spans 15 amino acids. Germline CDR1 reads LGHDT; CDR2 reads YNNKEL (reference sequence). The CDR3 region is CATSQDETGGNTIYF. The CDR3, as DNA: TGTGCCACCAGCCAAGATGAAACTGGAGGAAACACCATATATTTT.

The sample holds many counts of this clonotype. The V call is TRBV12-3 or TRBV12-4, the J call TRBJ2-3; TRBD1 is a possible D gene (6 bases). This CDR3 spans 11 amino acids. Deletions cut 6 bases from V and 12 bases from J, with 13 bases between. CDR3 sequence: CASSRGPTQYF. The CDR3 nucleotides are TGTGCCAGCAGCAGGGGACCAACCCAGTATTTT.

The gene calls are TRBV29-1 and TRBJ2-7, with D possibly called TRBD1 or TRBD2 (5 bases each). The CDR3 runs to 14 residues. Trimming took 1 base from V and 3 from J, leaving 13 bases between them. CDR1 and CDR2 (germline): SQVTM, ANQGSEA. CDR3 loop: CSVEVRGLGYEQYF. The CDR3 DNA sequence: TGCAGCGTTGAAGTTCGGGGCTTGGGCTACGAGCAGTACTTC.

This rearrangement joins TRBV6-5 to TRBJ2-3, with D maybe TRBD1 (6 bases). The CDR3 is made up of 12 amino acids. Germline CDR1 and CDR2: MNHEY and SVGAGI. V shed 6 bases and J shed 9 bases, with 13 bases lying between them. The CDR3 region is CASRQGPRTQYF. The DNA of the CDR3 is TGTGCCAGCAGACAGGGACCACGAACGCAGTATTTT.

This chain joins TRBV20-1 and TRBJ2-6, with 7 bases fitting TRBD1. J gave up 0 bases and V 7 bases, and 6 bases lay outside the gene matches. The CDR3 spans 15 residues. Per the germline V gene, CDR1 is DFQATT and CDR2 is SNEGSKA (reference sequence). CDR3 in DNA: TGCAGTGTAGGACAGGAGAGCTCTGGGGCCAACGTCCTGACTTTC. Protein sequence: CSVGQESSGANVLTF.

The V and J genes are TRBV3-1 and TRBJ1-2; D may be TRBD1 (5 bases). Trimming stripped 3 bases from V and 6 bases from J, with 14 bases between. This CDR3 spans 14 amino acids. From germline, CDR1 is LGHDT and CDR2 YNNKEL (reference sequence). The CDR3 sequence: CASSHPQGRDGYTF. The CDR3 DNA reads TGTGCCAGCAGCCATCCGCAGGGCAGGGATGGCTACACCTTC.

This rearrangement joins TRBV29-1 to TRBJ1-4; tentatively, D is TRBD1 (5 bases). The V end lost 7 bases, the J end lost 4 bases, and 13 bases lay between the germline ends. The CDR3 covers 13 residues. Per germline, CDR1 SQVTM and CDR2 ANQGSEA. The CDR3 is CSARDGYNEKLFF. Here the CDR3 DNA reads TGCAGCGCTAGGGACGGCTATAATGAAAAACTGTTTTTT.